A single sample is the source of the 5 T cell receptor beta chains below, sequenced in a study of blood T cell repertoires in COVID-19. Only in-frame clones appear in the TCRdb table, and some are missing; sequencing was by immunoSEQ multiplex PCR. The sample has just over 250,000 clones; about nine tenths are singletons. Sequenced input: peripheral blood. The receptors were sampled from a man between 60 and 75 years old who had recovered from COVID-19.

This clone was picked up one time. In DNA form, the CDR3 reads TGTGCCAGAAGCTTGACAGGGGAAAGAACCGGGGAGCTGTTTTTT. Its translation: CARSLTGERTGELFF. This rearrangement joins TRBV5-3 to TRBJ2-2; 7 bases are shared with TRBD1. TRBV5-3 is recorded as an ORF, its role being uncertain. This CDR3 has 15 amino acids. V shed 1 base, J shed 5 bases, and the junction held 5 bases outside the gene matches.

This chain connects TRBV2 to TRBJ2-7; D uncertain. V lost 4 bases to trimming and J lost 5 bases, with 3 bases between them. Germline CDR1 reads SNHLY; CDR2 reads FYNNEI. The CDR3 covers 10 residues. The CDR3 coding sequence is TGTGCCAGCAGTGTCAACGAGCAGTACTTC. As protein: CASSVNEQYF.

The chain uses TRBV29-1 and TRBJ2-7; D call uncertain. CDR1 SQVTM and CDR2 ANQGSEA come from the germline V gene. The V and J ends lost 8 bases and 4 bases respectively, with 15 bases between them. The length of the CDR3 is 12 residues. Here the CDR3 DNA reads TGCAGCACAAAAAATAGCCAGTACGAGCAGTACTTC. The encoded protein is CSTKNSQYEQYF.

This chain connects TRBV29-1 to TRBJ2-6; 7 nucleotides match TRBD1. Germline lookup yields CDR1 SQVTM and CDR2 ANQGSEA. J gave up 0 bases and V 7 bases, and 18 bases lay outside the gene matches. This CDR3 region has 19 residues. CDR3 loop: CSALLTGYSSPSGANVLTF. The CDR3 region has the DNA TGCAGCGCCCTTTTGACAGGGTATAGTTCACCCTCTGGGGCCAACGTCCTGACTTTC.

The chain couples TRBV5-6 to TRBJ1-6; D ambiguous. The CDR3 is 15 residues long. The germline V gene encodes CDR1 SGHDT and CDR2 YYEEEE. The V end was cut by 0 bases, the J end by 5 bases, with 9 bases between. The CDR3 DNA sequence: TGTGCCAGCAGCTTGGGAGGGCCCAATAATTCACCCCTCCACTTT. Translated, it gives CASSLGGPNNSPLHF.